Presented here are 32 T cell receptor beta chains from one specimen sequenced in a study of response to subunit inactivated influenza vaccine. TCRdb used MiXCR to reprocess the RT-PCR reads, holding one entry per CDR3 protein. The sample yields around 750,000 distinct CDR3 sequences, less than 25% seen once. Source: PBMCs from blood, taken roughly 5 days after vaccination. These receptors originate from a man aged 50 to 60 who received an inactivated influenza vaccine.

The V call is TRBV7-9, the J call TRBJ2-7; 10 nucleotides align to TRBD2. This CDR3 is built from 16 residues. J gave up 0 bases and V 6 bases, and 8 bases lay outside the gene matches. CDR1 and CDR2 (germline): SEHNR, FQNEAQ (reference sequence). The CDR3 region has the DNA TGTGCCAGCAGTCCGCGGCTAGCGGGGGACTCCTACGAGCAGTACTTC. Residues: CASSPRLAGDSYEQYF.

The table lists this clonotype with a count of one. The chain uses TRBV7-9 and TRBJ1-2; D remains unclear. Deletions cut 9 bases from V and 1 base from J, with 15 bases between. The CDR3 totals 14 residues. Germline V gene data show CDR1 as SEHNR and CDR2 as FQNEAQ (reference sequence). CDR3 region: CASKRTERNYGYTF. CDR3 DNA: TGTGCCAGTAAAAGGACCGAGCGTAACTATGGCTACACCTTC. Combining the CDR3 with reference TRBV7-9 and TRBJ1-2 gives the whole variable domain DTGVSQNPRHKITKRGQNVTFRCDPISEHNRLYWYRQTLGQGPEFLTYFQNEAQLEKSRLLSDRFSAERPKGSFSTLEIQRTEQGDSAMYLCASKRTERNYGYTFGSGTRLTVV.

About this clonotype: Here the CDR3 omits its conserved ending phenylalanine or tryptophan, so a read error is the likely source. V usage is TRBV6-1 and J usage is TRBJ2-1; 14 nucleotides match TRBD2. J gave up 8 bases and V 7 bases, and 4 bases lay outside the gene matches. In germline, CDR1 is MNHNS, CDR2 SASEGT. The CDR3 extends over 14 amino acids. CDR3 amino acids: CASKTSGGAYEQFI. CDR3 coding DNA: TGTGCCAGCAAGACTAGCGGGGGGGCTTATGAGCAGTTCATC.

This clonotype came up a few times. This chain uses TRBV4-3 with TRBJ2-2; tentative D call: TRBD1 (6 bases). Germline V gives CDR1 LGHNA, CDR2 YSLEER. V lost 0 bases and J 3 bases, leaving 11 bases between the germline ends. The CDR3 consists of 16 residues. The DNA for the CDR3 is TGCGCCAGCAGCCAAGACGGCAGGGGCCACACCGGGGAGCTGTTTTTT. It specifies CASSQDGRGHTGELFF.

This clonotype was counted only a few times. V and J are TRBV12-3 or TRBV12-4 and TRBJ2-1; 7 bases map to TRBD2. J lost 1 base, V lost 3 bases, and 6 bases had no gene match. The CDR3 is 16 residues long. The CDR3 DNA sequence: TGTGCCAGCAGTTTCGGGCGGGAGCCTTCCTACAATGAGCAGTTCTTC. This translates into CASSFGREPSYNEQFF.

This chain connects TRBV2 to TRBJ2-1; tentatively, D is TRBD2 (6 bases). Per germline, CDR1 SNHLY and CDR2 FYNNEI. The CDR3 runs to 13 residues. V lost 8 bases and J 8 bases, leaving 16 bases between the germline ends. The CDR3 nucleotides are TGTGCCAGCTCGGGCGGGGCCCTCGATGAGCAGTTCTTC. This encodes CASSGGALDEQFF.

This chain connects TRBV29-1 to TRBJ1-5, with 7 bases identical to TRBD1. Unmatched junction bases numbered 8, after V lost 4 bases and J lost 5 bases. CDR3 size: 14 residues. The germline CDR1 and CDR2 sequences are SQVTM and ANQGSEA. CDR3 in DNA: TGCAGCGTTGCGGGGGATACAGGGGATCAGCCCCAGCATTTT. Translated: CSVAGDTGDQPQHF. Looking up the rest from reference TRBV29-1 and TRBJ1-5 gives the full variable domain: SAVISQKPSRDICQRGTSLTIQCQVDSQVTMMFWYRQQPGQSLTLIATANQGSEATYESGFVIDKFPISRPNLTFSTLTVSNMSPEDSSIYLCSVAGDTGDQPQHFGDGTRLSIL.

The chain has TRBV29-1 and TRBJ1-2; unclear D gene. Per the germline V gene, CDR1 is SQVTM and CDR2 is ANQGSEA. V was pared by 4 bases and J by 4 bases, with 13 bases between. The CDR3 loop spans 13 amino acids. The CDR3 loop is CSVGEGRSYGYTF. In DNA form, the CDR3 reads TGCAGCGTTGGCGAAGGACGGAGCTATGGCTACACCTTC.

Here the CDR3 reads CATREGADTQYF. CDR3 bases: TGTGCCACAAGGGAGGGGGCAGATACGCAGTATTTT. V gene TRBV12-3 or TRBV12-4 combines with J gene TRBJ2-3; weak D call: TRBD2 (7 bases). The CDR3 is 12 amino acids. Between the trimmed V and J ends, which lost 10 bases and 4 bases, there was a span of 12 bases.

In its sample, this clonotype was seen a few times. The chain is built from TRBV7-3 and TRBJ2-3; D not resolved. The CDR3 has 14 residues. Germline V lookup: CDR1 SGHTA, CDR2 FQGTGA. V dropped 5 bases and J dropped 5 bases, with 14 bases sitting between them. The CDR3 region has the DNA TGTGCCAGCAGCCCGATAGGAAAGTTAGATACGCAGTATTTT. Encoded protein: CASSPIGKLDTQYF. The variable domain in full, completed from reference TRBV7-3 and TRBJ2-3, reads GAGVSQTPSNKVTEKGKYVELRCDPISGHTALYWYRQSLGQGPEFLIYFQGTGAADDSGLPNDRFFAVRPEGSVSTLKIQRTERGDSAVYLCASSPIGKLDTQYFGPGTRLTVL.

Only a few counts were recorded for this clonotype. This chain's CDR3 is CASGGPSSYNEQFF. The CDR3 DNA reads as TGTGCCTCCGGTGGGCCCAGCTCCTACAATGAGCAGTTCTTC. The chain combines TRBV4-2 with TRBJ2-1, with D uncertain. The CDR3 totals 14 residues. Between the trimmed V and J ends, which lost 11 bases and 0 bases, there was a span of 14 bases. Germline CDR1 is LGHNA and CDR2 is YNFKEQ.

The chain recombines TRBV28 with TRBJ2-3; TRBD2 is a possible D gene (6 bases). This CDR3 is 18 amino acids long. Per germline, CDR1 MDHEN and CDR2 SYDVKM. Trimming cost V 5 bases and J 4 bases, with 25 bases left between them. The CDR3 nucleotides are TGTGCCAGCAGTCCCTACTGGGCGGTTGGAGGGTCAGCAGATACGCAGTATTTT. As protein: CASSPYWAVGGSADTQYF.

The CDR3, as DNA: TGCAGTGCTAGAGATTGGACTAGCGGGACAGATACGCAGTATTTT. Translation: CSARDWTSGTDTQYF. The chain links TRBV20-1 to TRBJ2-3; 11 bases are shared with TRBD2. Trimming at V came to 0 bases and at J to 3 bases, leaving 2 bases not matched to a gene. The V gene's germline CDR1 is DFQATT and CDR2 SNEGSKA (reference sequence). The CDR3 has 15 amino acids.

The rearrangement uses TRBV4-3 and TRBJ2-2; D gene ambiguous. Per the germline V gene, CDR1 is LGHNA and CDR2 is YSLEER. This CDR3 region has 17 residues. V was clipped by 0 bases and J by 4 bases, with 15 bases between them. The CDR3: CASSQDLAGIGTGELFF. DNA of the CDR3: TGCGCCAGCAGCCAAGATTTGGCAGGAATAGGCACCGGGGAGCTGTTTTTT.

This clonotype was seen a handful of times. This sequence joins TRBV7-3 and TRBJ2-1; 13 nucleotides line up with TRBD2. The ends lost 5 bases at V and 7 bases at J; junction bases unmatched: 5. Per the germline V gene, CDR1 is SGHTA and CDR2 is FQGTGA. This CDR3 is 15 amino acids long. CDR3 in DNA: TGTGCCAGCAGCAAAGGACTAGCGGGAGCAAATGAGCAGTTCTTC. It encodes CASSKGLAGANEQFF.

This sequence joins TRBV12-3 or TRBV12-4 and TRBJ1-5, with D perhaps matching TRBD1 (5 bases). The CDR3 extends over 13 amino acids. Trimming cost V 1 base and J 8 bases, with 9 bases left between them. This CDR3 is CASSLGGTEPQHF. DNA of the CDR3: TGTGCCAGCAGTTTAGGAGGGACGGAGCCCCAGCATTTT.

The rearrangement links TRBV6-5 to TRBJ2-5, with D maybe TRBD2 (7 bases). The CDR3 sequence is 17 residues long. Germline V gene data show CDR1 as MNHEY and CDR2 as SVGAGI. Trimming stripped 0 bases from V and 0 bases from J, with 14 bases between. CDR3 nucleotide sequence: TGTGCCAGCAGTTACTCGAACCGCGGGGGCTACCAAGAGACCCAGTACTTC. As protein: CASSYSNRGGYQETQYF.

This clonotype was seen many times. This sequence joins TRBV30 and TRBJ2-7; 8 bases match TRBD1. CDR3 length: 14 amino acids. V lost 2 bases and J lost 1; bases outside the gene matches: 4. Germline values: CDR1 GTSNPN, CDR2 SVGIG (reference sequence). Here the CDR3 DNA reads TGTGCCTGGAGTTGGACAGGGACTTCCTACGAGCAGTACTTC. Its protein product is CAWSWTGTSYEQYF.

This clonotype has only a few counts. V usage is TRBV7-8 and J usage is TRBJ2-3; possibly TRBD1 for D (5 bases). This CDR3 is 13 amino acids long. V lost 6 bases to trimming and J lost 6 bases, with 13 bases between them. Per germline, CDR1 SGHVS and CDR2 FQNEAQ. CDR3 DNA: TGTGCCAGCAGTGGGGTGGGGCGGGATACGCAGTATTTT. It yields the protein CASSGVGRDTQYF. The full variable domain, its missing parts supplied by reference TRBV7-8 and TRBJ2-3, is GAGVSQSPRYKVAKRGQDVALRCDPISGHVSLFWYQQALGQGPEFLTYFQNEAQLDKSGLPSDRFFAERPEGSVSTLKIQRTQQEDSAVYLCASSGVGRDTQYFGPGTRLTVL.

The CDR3 DNA is TGCAGCGTTGGGCACGTGACCCAGTACTTC. Translated, it gives CSVGHVTQYF. The rearrangement uses TRBV29-1 and TRBJ2-5; D gene uncertain. In germline, CDR1 is SQVTM, CDR2 ANQGSEA. The CDR3 length is 10 residues. Trimming cost V 4 bases and J 7 bases, with 7 bases left between them.

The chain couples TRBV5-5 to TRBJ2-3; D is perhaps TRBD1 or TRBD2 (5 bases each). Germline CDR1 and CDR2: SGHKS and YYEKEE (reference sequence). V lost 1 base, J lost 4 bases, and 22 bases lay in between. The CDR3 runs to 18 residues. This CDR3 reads CASSLSGALDRRADTQYF. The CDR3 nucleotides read TGTGCCAGCAGCTTGTCCGGGGCCCTTGACCGACGCGCAGATACGCAGTATTTT.

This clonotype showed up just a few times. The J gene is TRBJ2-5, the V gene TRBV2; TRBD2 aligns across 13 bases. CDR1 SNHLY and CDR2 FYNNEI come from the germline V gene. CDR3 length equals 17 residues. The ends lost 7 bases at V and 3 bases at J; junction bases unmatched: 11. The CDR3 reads CASTEPGLAGIEETQYF. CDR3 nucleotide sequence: TGTGCCAGCACCGAACCGGGACTAGCGGGAATCGAAGAGACCCAGTACTTC.

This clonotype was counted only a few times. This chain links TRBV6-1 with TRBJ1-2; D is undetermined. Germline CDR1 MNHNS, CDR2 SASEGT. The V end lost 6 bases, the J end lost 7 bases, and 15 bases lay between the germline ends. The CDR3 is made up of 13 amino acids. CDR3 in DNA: TGTGCCAGCAGCCCAACCTATTGGCCTGGCTACACCTTC. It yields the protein CASSPTYWPGYTF.

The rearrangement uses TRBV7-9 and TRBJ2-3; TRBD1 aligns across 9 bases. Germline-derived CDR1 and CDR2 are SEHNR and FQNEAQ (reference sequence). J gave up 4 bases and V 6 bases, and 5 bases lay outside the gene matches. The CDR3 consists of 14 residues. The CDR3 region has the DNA TGTGCCAGCAGGACGGACAGGGGATCAGATACGCAGTATTTT. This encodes CASRTDRGSDTQYF.

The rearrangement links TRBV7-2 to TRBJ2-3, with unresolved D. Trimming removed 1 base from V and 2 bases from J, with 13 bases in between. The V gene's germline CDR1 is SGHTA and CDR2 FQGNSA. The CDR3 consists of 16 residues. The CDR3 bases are TGTGCCAGCAGCTTAGTCCCCCGACCCACCACAGATACGCAGTATTTT. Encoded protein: CASSLVPRPTTDTQYF.

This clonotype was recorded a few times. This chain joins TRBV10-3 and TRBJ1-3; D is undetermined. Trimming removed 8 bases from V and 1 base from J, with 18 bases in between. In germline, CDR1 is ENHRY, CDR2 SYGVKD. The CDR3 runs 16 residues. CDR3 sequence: CAIARSGSTSGNTIYF. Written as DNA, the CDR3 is TGTGCCATCGCCCGATCGGGGAGTACGTCTGGAAACACCATATATTTT.

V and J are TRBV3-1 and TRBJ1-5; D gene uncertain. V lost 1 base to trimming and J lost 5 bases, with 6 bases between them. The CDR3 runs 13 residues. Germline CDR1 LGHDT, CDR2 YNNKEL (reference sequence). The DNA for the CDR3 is TGTGCCAGCAGCCAAGGTACATATCAGCCCCAGCATTTT. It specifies CASSQGTYQPQHF.

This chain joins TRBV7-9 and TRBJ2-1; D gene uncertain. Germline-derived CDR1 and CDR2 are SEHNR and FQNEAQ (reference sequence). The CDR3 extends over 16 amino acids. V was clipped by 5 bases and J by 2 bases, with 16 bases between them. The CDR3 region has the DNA TGTGCCAGCAGCCCCCTCGCATTGACACCCTACAATGAGCAGTTCTTC. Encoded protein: CASSPLALTPYNEQFF. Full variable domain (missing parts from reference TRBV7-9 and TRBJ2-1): DTGVSQNPRHKITKRGQNVTFRCDPISEHNRLYWYRQTLGQGPEFLTYFQNEAQLEKSRLLSDRFSAERPKGSFSTLEIQRTEQGDSAMYLCASSPLALTPYNEQFFGPGTRLTVL.

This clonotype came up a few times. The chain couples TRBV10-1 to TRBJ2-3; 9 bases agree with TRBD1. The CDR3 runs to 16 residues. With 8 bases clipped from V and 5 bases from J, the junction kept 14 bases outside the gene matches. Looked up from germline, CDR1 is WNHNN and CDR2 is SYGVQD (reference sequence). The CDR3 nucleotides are TGCGCCAGCGGGTGGACAGGGGAGTTGAGAAAAGATACGCAGTATTTT. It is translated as CASGWTGELRKDTQYF.

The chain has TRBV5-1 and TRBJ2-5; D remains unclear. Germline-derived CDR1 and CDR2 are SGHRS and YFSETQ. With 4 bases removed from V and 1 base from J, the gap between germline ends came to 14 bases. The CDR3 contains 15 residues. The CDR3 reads CASSPRTATQETQYF. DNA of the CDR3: TGCGCCAGCAGCCCGCGGACGGCAACCCAAGAGACCCAGTACTTC.

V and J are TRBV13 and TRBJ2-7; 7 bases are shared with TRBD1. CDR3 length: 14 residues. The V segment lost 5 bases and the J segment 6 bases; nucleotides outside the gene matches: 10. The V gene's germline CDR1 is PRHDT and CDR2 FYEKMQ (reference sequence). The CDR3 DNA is TGTGCCAGCAGCCAGGGGACAGAGCCTGGCGAGCAGTACTTC. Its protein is CASSQGTEPGEQYF.

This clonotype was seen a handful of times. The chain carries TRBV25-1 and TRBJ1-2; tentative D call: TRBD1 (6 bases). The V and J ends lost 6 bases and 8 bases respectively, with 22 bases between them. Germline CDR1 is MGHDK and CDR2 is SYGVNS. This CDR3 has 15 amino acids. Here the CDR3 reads CASRGGPSGDSGYTF. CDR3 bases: TGTGCCAGCAGGGGTGGGCCCTCAGGGGATTCGGGCTACACCTTC.